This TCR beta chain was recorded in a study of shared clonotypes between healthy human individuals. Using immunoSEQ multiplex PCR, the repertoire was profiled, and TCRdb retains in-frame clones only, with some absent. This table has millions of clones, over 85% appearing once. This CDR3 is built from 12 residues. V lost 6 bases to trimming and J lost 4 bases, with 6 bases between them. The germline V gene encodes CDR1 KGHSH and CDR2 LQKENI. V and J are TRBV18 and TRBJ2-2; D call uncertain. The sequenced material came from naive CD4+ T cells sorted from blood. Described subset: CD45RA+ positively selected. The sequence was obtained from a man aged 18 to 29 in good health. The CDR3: CASSTPTGELFF. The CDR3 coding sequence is TGTGCCAGCTCTACACCCACCGGGGAGCTGTTTTTT.